What follows are 17 T cell receptor beta chains derived from one specimen sequenced in a study of cytomegalovirus exposure and HLA in healthy donors. This PCR relied on a set of 60 Vbeta primers and 13 Jbeta primers. Repertoires were generated with immunoSEQ multiplex PCR, while TCRdb's copy carries only in-frame clones and drops some. This table holds 130,000 to 150,000 clones, approximately 80% found once. What was sequenced was PBMCs. These receptors came from a woman between 18 and 30 years old in good health and CMV-seropositive.

This chain connects TRBV9 to TRBJ2-3, with TRBD2 matching 8 bases. CDR3 length equals 13 residues. After removal of 3 bases from V and 3 bases from J, the junction contained 0 bases not matched to a gene. Germline values: CDR1 SGDLS, CDR2 YYNGEE. CDR3 sequence: CASSAGGTDTQYF. Written as DNA, the CDR3 is TGTGCCAGCAGCGCGGGAGGGACAGATACGCAGTATTTT.

The rearrangement uses TRBV11-2 and TRBJ1-1; D is unclear. From germline, CDR1 is SGHAT and CDR2 FQNNGV. Trimming pared 2 bases from V and 1 base from J, leaving 8 bases between. The CDR3 extends over 14 amino acids. The CDR3 sequence: CASSLPVENTEAFF. Here the CDR3 DNA reads TGTGCCAGCAGCTTACCGGTCGAGAACACTGAAGCTTTCTTT. Filled out from reference TRBV11-2 and TRBJ1-1, the complete variable domain reads EAGVAQSPRYKIIEKRQSVAFWCNPISGHATLYWYQQILGQGPKLLIQFQNNGVVDDSQLPKDRFSAERLKGVDSTLKIQPAKLEDSAVYLCASSLPVENTEAFFGQGTRLTVV.

V and J are TRBV28 and TRBJ1-6, with 7 bases aligning to TRBD1. The V and J ends lost 6 bases and 9 bases, in that order; junction bases with no gene match: 5. The CDR3 loop spans 13 amino acids. Germline CDR1 MDHEN, CDR2 SYDVKM. CDR3 protein: CASSVTGSSPLHF. The CDR3 DNA reads TGTGCCAGCAGCGTGACAGGGAGTTCACCCCTCCACTTT.

The chain has TRBV5-1 and TRBJ1-1, with 7 bases fitting TRBD1. CDR1 is SGHRS, CDR2 YFSETQ, per germline. J lost 5 bases, V lost 1 base, and 5 bases had no gene match. This CDR3 comprises 14 residues. The CDR3 here is CASSLTGQNTEAFF. The CDR3 nucleotides are TGCGCCAGCAGCTTGACGGGACAGAATACTGAAGCTTTCTTT.

The chain employs TRBV6-5 and TRBJ1-6; D is possibly TRBD1 (5 bases). The CDR3 is 13 residues long. The germline V gene encodes CDR1 MNHEY and CDR2 SVGAGI. Trimming took 7 bases from V and 10 from J, leaving 14 bases between them. DNA for the CDR3: TGTGCCAGCAAAGGTCAGGGCGGCTCACCCCTCCACTTT. Protein sequence: CASKGQGGSPLHF.

Points on this clone: Distinct nucleotide sequences in the sample also encode this CDR3. The chain joins TRBV4-1 to TRBJ1-3; D is uncertain. CDR3 length: 15 amino acids. CDR1 is MGHRA, CDR2 YSYEKL, per germline. V lost 1 base and J 0 bases, leaving 7 bases between the germline ends. CDR3 sequence: CASSQGLLSGNTIYF. CDR3 bases: TGCGCCAGCAGCCAAGGGCTTCTCTCTGGAAACACCATATATTTT.

This rearrangement joins TRBV25-1 to TRBJ1-6; tentatively, D is TRBD1 (6 bases). Trimming pared 7 bases from V and 9 bases from J, leaving 10 bases between. The CDR3 loop spans 12 amino acids. Germline V gene lookup returns CDR1 MGHDK and CDR2 SYGVNS. The CDR3 coding sequence is TGTGCCAGCAAGGGGGACCGTTCACCCCTCCACTTT. Amino acids: CASKGDRSPLHF.

The chain has TRBV2 and TRBJ1-2; tentatively, D is TRBD1 (5 bases). V was cut by 4 bases and J by 0 bases, with 9 bases left in between. Germline CDR1 SNHLY, CDR2 FYNNEI. The CDR3 is made up of 14 amino acids. The CDR3 bases are TGTGCCAGCAGTGGACAGAGAGCTAACTATGGCTACACCTTC. Translation: CASSGQRANYGYTF.

The V and J genes are TRBV15 and TRBJ1-1, with D perhaps TRBD1 (5 bases). The V end was cut by 5 bases, the J end by 3 bases, with 13 bases between. This CDR3 has 14 residues. The germline gives CDR1 LNHNV, CDR2 YYDKDF (reference sequence). Here the CDR3 reads CATSGEVGDTEAFF. The CDR3 nucleotides read TGTGCCACCAGCGGGGAGGTAGGGGACACTGAAGCTTTCTTT.

This chain uses TRBV2 with TRBJ1-1; D possibly corresponds to TRBD1 (6 bases). Germline V gene lookup returns CDR1 SNHLY and CDR2 FYNNEI. Trimming stripped 8 bases from V and 2 bases from J, with 12 bases between. The CDR3 covers 13 residues. The CDR3 protein is CASGDNENTEAFF. CDR3 DNA: TGTGCCAGCGGGGACAACGAAAACACTGAAGCTTTCTTT. Supplemented by reference TRBV2 and TRBJ1-1, the full variable domain reads EPEVTQTPSHQVTQMGQEVILRCVPISNHLYFYWYRQILGQKVEFLVSFYNNEISEKSEIFDDQFSVERPDGSNFTLKIRSTKLEDSAMYFCASGDNENTEAFFGQGTRLTVV.

The chain employs TRBV6-1 and TRBJ2-7, with no clear D. CDR1 and CDR2 from the germline V gene are MNHNS and SASEGT. The CDR3 consists of 13 residues. The V end was cut by 10 bases, the J end by 0 bases, with 13 bases between. The CDR3 DNA follows: TGTGCCACCTCACGCGGTCCCTCCTACGAGCAGTACTTC. Protein product: CATSRGPSYEQYF.

The chain has TRBV7-9 and TRBJ2-1; no reliable D call. The germline gives CDR1 SEHNR, CDR2 FQNEAQ (reference sequence). V was clipped by 8 bases and J by 12 bases, with 23 bases between them. The CDR3 extends over 14 amino acids. In DNA form, the CDR3 reads TGTGCCAGCGGCTATGAGTCCCTGCGAGTAAGGCAGTTCTTC. Protein: CASGYESLRVRQFF.

This chain links TRBV6-5 with TRBJ1-2, with a tentative D call TRBD1 (6 bases). This CDR3 has 14 amino acids. CDR1 MNHEY and CDR2 SVGAGI come from the germline V gene. V dropped 6 bases and J dropped 4 bases, with 15 bases sitting between them. The CDR3 loop is CASSQAGASYGYTF. For the CDR3, the DNA is TGTGCCAGCAGCCAGGCAGGGGCCTCCTATGGCTACACCTTC.

The CDR3 sequence is CASSEGGQVDEQYF. Here the CDR3 DNA reads TGTGCCAGCAGTGAGGGGGGACAGGTCGACGAGCAGTACTTC. The V and J genes are TRBV6-1 and TRBJ2-7; 8 bases match TRBD1. This CDR3 is built from 14 residues. The ends lost 3 bases at V and 5 bases at J; junction bases unmatched: 6. The germline CDR1 and CDR2 sequences are MNHNS and SASEGT.

The table lists this clone with a few counts. The rearrangement joins TRBV30 to TRBJ2-4, with 10 bases aligning to TRBD1. Germline CDR1 is GTSNPN and CDR2 is SVGIG (reference sequence). V gave up 5 bases and J gave up 1 base; unmatched junction bases: 8. The CDR3 is 16 amino acids. The CDR3 reads CAWQPPGQGAKNIQYF. The CDR3, as DNA: TGTGCCTGGCAGCCTCCGGGACAGGGGGCCAAAAACATTCAGTACTTC.

In its sample, this clone was seen a few times. The chain employs TRBV5-4 and TRBJ2-7; 8 positions match TRBD1. Germline assignment: CDR1 SGHNT and CDR2 YYREEE (reference sequence). CDR3 length equals 15 residues. The ends lost 1 base at V and 2 bases at J; junction bases unmatched: 5. The DNA for the CDR3 is TGTGCCAGCAGCTTGTTCGCGACAGGGGCCTACGAGCAGTACTTC. Translated: CASSLFATGAYEQYF.

The J gene is TRBJ1-6, the V gene TRBV28; 11 nucleotides align to TRBD1. J was trimmed by 10 bases and V by 7 bases; bases with no gene match: 9. The CDR3 covers 15 residues. The V gene's germline CDR1 is MDHEN and CDR2 SYDVKM. CDR3 sequence: CASTIAGQGVSPLHF. The CDR3 DNA follows: TGTGCCAGCACCATAGCGGGACAGGGGGTGTCACCCCTCCACTTT. Variable domain in full (rest from reference TRBV28 and TRBJ1-6): DVKVTQSSRYLVKRTGEKVFLECVQDMDHENMFWYRQDPGLGLRLIYFSYDVKMKEKGDIPEGYSVSREKKERFSLILESASTNQTSMYLCASTIAGQGVSPLHFGNGTRLTVT.